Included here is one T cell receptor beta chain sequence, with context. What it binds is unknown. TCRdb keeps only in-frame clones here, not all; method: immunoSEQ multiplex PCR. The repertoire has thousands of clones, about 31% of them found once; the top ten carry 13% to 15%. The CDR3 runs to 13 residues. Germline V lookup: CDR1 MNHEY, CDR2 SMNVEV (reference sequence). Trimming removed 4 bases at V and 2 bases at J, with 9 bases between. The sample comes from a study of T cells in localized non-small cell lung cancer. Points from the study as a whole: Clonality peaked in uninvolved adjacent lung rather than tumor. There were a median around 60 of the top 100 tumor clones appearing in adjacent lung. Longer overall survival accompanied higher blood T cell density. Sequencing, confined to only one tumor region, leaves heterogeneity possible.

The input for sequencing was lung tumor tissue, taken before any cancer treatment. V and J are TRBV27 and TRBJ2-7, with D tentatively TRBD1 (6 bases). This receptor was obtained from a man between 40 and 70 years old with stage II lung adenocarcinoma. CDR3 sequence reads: CASSWTATYEQYF. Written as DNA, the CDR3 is TGTGCCAGCAGTTGGACAGCCACCTACGAGCAGTACTTC.